This is a list of T cell receptor beta chains from one sample in a study of blood T cell repertoires in COVID-19. Sequenced by immunoSEQ multiplex PCR; TCRdb stores in-frame clones only, minus some. The repertoire consists of roughly 330,000 clones, with over 75% occurring once and the leading ten covering roughly 10%. Sequences were obtained from PBMCs or T cells enriched from blood (not recorded which). The receptors were gathered from a woman between 18 and 30 years old who had recovered from COVID-19. Each CDR3 is given with its conserved first and last residue. Fields, in order: J gene, clone size, D gene, V gene, CDR3 protein, CDR3 DNA. D genes are given only for firm matches. The listing skips clone size in some rows; elsewhere it reads once, few, many or a size class.

J: TRBJ1-1; size: NA; D: TRBD1; V: TRBV27; CDR3: CASSLYGTGGSNAFF; DNA: TGTGCCAGCAGTTTATACGGGACAGGGGGCTCCAATGCTTTCTTT
J: TRBJ1-6; size: NA; D: NA; V: TRBV27; CDR3: CASRNIGAFDSPLHF; DNA: TGTGCCAGCAGGAATATTGGGGCGTTCGATTCACCCCTCCACTTT
J: TRBJ1-3; size: NA; D: NA; V: TRBV30; CDR3: CAWTPRDTIYF; DNA: TGTGCCTGGACCCCGCGGGACACCATATATTTT
J: TRBJ2-1; size: NA; D: NA; V: TRBV7-6; CDR3: CASSLAGLAVNEQFF; DNA: TGTGCCAGCAGCTTAGCAGGCCTAGCAGTCAATGAGCAGTTCTTC
J: TRBJ2-6; size: NA; D: TRBD1; V: TRBV19; CDR3: CASSVPTPGQGAGANVLTF; DNA: TGTGCCAGTAGTGTCCCAACTCCCGGACAGGGGGCCGGGGCCAACGTCCTGACTTTC
J: TRBJ2-3; size: NA; D: NA; V: TRBV7-6; CDR3: CASSLVGYSTDTQYF; DNA: TGTGCCAGCAGCTTAGTCGGTTACAGCACAGATACGCAGTATTTT
J: TRBJ2-1; size: NA; D: TRBD2; V: TRBV5-8; CDR3: CASSFTGTSGSSYNEQFF; DNA: TGTGCCAGCAGCTTCACCGGGACTAGCGGGAGCTCCTACAATGAGCAGTTCTTC
J: TRBJ2-2; size: NA; D: NA; V: TRBV7-9; CDR3: CASSPRGLANTGELFF; DNA: TGTGCCAGCAGCCCCCGGGGTTTAGCGAACACCGGGGAGCTGTTTTTT
J: TRBJ2-1; size: once; D: TRBD2; V: TRBV5-1; CDR3: CASKYFSGGSSYNEQFF; DNA: TGCGCCAGCAAGTATTTCAGCGGGGGGAGCTCCTACAATGAGCAGTTCTTC
J: TRBJ2-7; size: once; D: NA; V: TRBV5-1; CDR3: CASSSYRGSPGYEQYF; DNA: TGCGCCAGCAGCTCTTATCGTGGCTCCCCAGGTTACGAGCAGTACTTC
J: TRBJ1-2; size: NA; D: NA; V: TRBV27; CDR3: CASSLGGREGNGYTF; DNA: TGTGCCAGCAGTCTCGGAGGGAGGGAGGGGAATGGCTACACCTTC
J: TRBJ1-6; size: once; D: TRBD1; V: TRBV13; CDR3: CASSLEDRGSPLHF; DNA: TGTGCCAGCAGCTTAGAGGACAGGGGTTCACCCCTCCACTTT
J: TRBJ2-3; size: NA; D: TRBD2; V: TRBV24-1; CDR3: CATSEGGTSGGTDTQYF; DNA: TGTGCCACCAGTGAGGGTGGGACTAGCGGGGGCACAGATACGCAGTATTTT
J: TRBJ1-1; size: NA; D: NA; V: TRBV24-1; CDR3: CATSEGWNTEAFF; DNA: TGTGCCACCAGTGAGGGCTGGAACACTGAAGCTTTCTTT
J: TRBJ2-5; size: once; D: NA; V: TRBV5-6; CDR3: CASSFMQEVLYQETQYF; DNA: TGTGCCAGCAGCTTCATGCAGGAGGTCCTTTACCAAGAGACCCAGTACTTC
J: TRBJ1-3; size: NA; D: NA; V: TRBV12-3/TRBV12-4; CDR3: CAGKGLFGNTIYF; DNA: TGTGCCGGCAAGGGGTTATTTGGAAACACCATATATTTT
J: TRBJ2-1; size: NA; D: NA; V: TRBV11-2; CDR3: CASSLLIAKQFF; DNA: TGTGCCAGCAGCCTACTGATAGCGAAGCAGTTCTTC
J: TRBJ2-6; size: NA; D: NA; V: TRBV7-9; CDR3: CASSRLLSGANVLTF; DNA: TGTGCCAGCAGCCGACTCCTCTCAGGGGCCAACGTCCTGACTTTC
J: TRBJ2-7; size: once; D: TRBD2; V: TRBV6-5; CDR3: CASSFGGGEQYF; DNA: TGTGCCAGCAGTTTTGGGGGGGGCGAGCAGTACTTC
J: TRBJ2-2; size: once; D: TRBD1; V: TRBV24-1; CDR3: CATSDQSGTGHRSELFF; DNA: TGTGCCACCAGTGACCAATCCGGGACAGGGCACCGTTCGGAGCTGTTTTTT
J: TRBJ1-2; size: NA; D: NA; V: TRBV27; CDR3: CASSLTGKYNYGYTF; DNA: TGTGCCAGCAGTTTAACAGGGAAATATAACTATGGCTACACCTTC
J: TRBJ1-5; size: NA; D: NA; V: TRBV4-2; CDR3: CASSQDPGGSNQPQHF; DNA: TGTGCCAGCAGCCAAGATCCCGGGGGGAGCAATCAGCCCCAGCATTTT
J: TRBJ2-7; size: NA; D: TRBD2; V: TRBV7-9; CDR3: CASSSASGRFYEQYF; DNA: TGTGCCAGCAGCTCGGCTAGCGGGAGATTCTACGAGCAGTACTTC
J: TRBJ2-4; size: NA; D: TRBD1; V: TRBV4-1; CDR3: CASSRIWTGKNIQYF; DNA: TGCGCCAGCAGCCGTATCTGGACAGGGAAAAACATTCAGTACTTC
J: TRBJ1-2; size: few; D: TRBD1; V: TRBV5-1; CDR3: CASSSGRQGATNYGYTF; DNA: TGCGCCAGCAGCTCCGGTAGACAGGGGGCGACTAACTATGGCTACACCTTC
J: TRBJ1-1; size: once; D: TRBD1; V: TRBV10-3; CDR3: CATVPGQQVLEAFF; DNA: TGTGCCACCGTCCCGGGACAGCAGGTTCTTGAAGCTTTCTTT
J: TRBJ1-2; size: NA; D: NA; V: TRBV9; CDR3: CASSVATDYGYTF; DNA: TGTGCCAGCAGCGTAGCGACAGACTATGGCTACACCTTC
J: TRBJ1-1; size: NA; D: TRBD1; V: TRBV19; CDR3: CASSSPPGQFMSTEAFF; DNA: TGTGCCAGTAGTTCCCCCCCGGGACAGTTCATGAGCACTGAAGCTTTCTTT
J: TRBJ1-5; size: NA; D: NA; V: TRBV6-5; CDR3: CATTPTGNQPQHF; DNA: TGTGCCACGACCCCCACAGGGAATCAGCCCCAGCATTTT
J: TRBJ2-7; size: NA; D: NA; V: TRBV7-2; CDR3: CASSFGVGLSYEQYF; DNA: TGTGCCAGCAGCTTCGGAGTCGGTCTCTCCTACGAGCAGTACTTC
J: TRBJ2-6; size: NA; D: TRBD1; V: TRBV19; CDR3: CASSIRTGGAGANVLTF; DNA: TGTGCCAGTAGTATAAGGACAGGGGGCGCTGGGGCCAACGTCCTGACTTTC
J: TRBJ2-5; size: NA; D: TRBD2; V: TRBV3-1/TRBV3-2; CDR3: CASSQAVAGGRQETQYF; DNA: TGTGCCAGCAGCCAAGCGGTAGCGGGGGGGCGGCAAGAGACCCAGTACTTC
J: TRBJ2-1; size: NA; D: NA; V: TRBV29-1; CDR3: CSVLSGAQRVLNEQFF; DNA: TGCAGCGTTCTCAGTGGAGCCCAGCGCGTACTTAATGAGCAGTTCTTC
J: TRBJ2-1; size: once; D: NA; V: TRBV3-1/TRBV3-2; CDR3: CASSQGENYNEQFF; DNA: TGTGCCAGCAGCCAAGGGGAGAACTACAATGAGCAGTTCTTC
J: TRBJ2-4; size: NA; D: NA; V: TRBV28; CDR3: CASSLIQGGNIQYF; DNA: TGTGCCAGCAGTTTAATACAGGGCGGCAACATTCAGTACTTC
J: TRBJ2-2; size: NA; D: TRBD2; V: TRBV10-3; CDR3: CAIFTSLAGGPGELFF; DNA: TGTGCCATCTTCACATCGCTAGCGGGAGGGCCCGGGGAGCTGTTTTTT
J: TRBJ1-2; size: NA; D: NA; V: TRBV5-1; CDR3: CASSYGEGGVGGYTF; DNA: TGCGCCAGCAGCTATGGCGAAGGGGGAGTAGGTGGCTACACCTTC
J: TRBJ1-2; size: NA; D: TRBD1; V: TRBV25-1; CDR3: CASSELGQSNYGYTF; DNA: TGTGCCAGCAGTGAATTGGGACAGTCGAACTATGGCTACACCTTC
J: TRBJ1-1; size: NA; D: TRBD1; V: TRBV11-1; CDR3: CASRYRGQAEAFF; DNA: TGTGCCAGCAGATACAGGGGGCAAGCTGAAGCTTTCTTT
J: TRBJ2-7; size: NA; D: NA; V: TRBV5-1; CDR3: CASSGTGIYEQYF; DNA: TGCGCCAGCAGCGGCACGGGTATCTACGAGCAGTACTTC
J: TRBJ1-4; size: NA; D: TRBD1; V: TRBV19; CDR3: CASSIPQGGREKLFF; DNA: TGTGCCAGTAGTATACCACAGGGGGGAAGGGAAAAACTGTTTTTT
J: TRBJ1-3; size: NA; D: NA; V: TRBV2; CDR3: CASARVGGNTIYF; DNA: TGTGCCAGTGCCAGGGTAGGAGGAAACACCATATATTTT